The 13 T cell receptor beta chains in this list originate from one sample, sequenced in a study of T cells after yellow fever vaccination. From the 5' RACE reads, TCRdb called clonotypes with MiXCR, one entry per CDR3 protein. Of 200,000 to 250,000 distinct CDR3 sequences in the sample, 6.9% were seen once. Specimen: CD4+ T cells sorted from PBMCs, collected 15 days after the yellow fever booster vaccination. The receptor source for this set is a young man who received the YFV17D yellow fever vaccine.

This clonotype was seen only a few times. The CDR3 coding sequence is TGTGCCAGCAGTTACGGGCGGGGTTTTAGACAAGAGACCCAGTACTTC. It specifies CASSYGRGFRQETQYF. The chain couples TRBV6-5 to TRBJ2-5, with D perhaps matching TRBD2 (6 bases). This CDR3 region has 16 residues. V lost 2 bases and J lost 2, with 15 bases in between. Germline V gene data show CDR1 as MNHEY and CDR2 as SVGAGI.

This clonotype was picked up a small number of times. The J gene is TRBJ2-7, the V gene TRBV6-1; possibly TRBD2 for D (6 bases). The CDR3 consists of 15 residues. Trimming took off 9 bases at V and 2 bases at J, with 20 bases between the two ends. Germline values: CDR1 MNHNS, CDR2 SASEGT. The CDR3 DNA reads TGTGCCAGTTCCGCCTCACTAGCAGGCCCCTACGAGCAGTACTTC. It specifies CASSASLAGPYEQYF.

This clonotype has at least ten counts. The genes are TRBV11-2 and TRBJ2-7, with D perhaps TRBD2 (6 bases). This CDR3 is built from 13 residues. Germline V gives CDR1 SGHAT, CDR2 FQNNGV. Trimming cost V 0 bases and J 6 bases, with 9 bases left between them. In DNA, the CDR3 is TGTGCCAGCAGCTTAGATTTGGGGGGCGAGCAGTACTTC. Amino acids: CASSLDLGGEQYF.

This clonotype was observed many times. The chain employs TRBV6-6 and TRBJ2-5; 10 bases are a match to TRBD2. Trimming at V came to 7 bases and at J to 5 bases, leaving 4 bases not matched to a gene. Per germline, CDR1 MNHNY and CDR2 SVGAGI (reference sequence). The CDR3 runs 13 residues. The CDR3 sequence: CASTLAGVETQYF. As DNA, the CDR3 is TGTGCCAGCACCCTAGCGGGAGTGGAGACCCAGTACTTC.

In regard to this clonotype: Mismatch with germline at one junction end may stem from a read error. The chain recombines TRBV7-2 with TRBJ2-3, with D uncertain. Germline loops: CDR1 SGHTA, CDR2 FQGNSA. The CDR3 covers 16 residues. Written as DNA, the CDR3 is TGTGACAGCAGCTTAGCTTCCCATACGTACACAGATACGCAGTATTTT. Residues: CDSSLASHTYTDTQYF.

This clonotype was detected only a few times. The rearrangement uses TRBV4-3 and TRBJ2-7; possible D gene TRBD2, 6 bases. This CDR3 has 13 residues. CDR1 and CDR2 from the germline V gene are LGHNA and YSLEER. V was pared by 1 base and J by 6 bases, with 10 bases between. The CDR3 here is CASSQVGGSEQYF. DNA for the CDR3: TGCGCCAGCAGCCAAGTTGGGGGGTCCGAGCAGTACTTC.

In its sample, this clonotype was seen many times. This rearrangement joins TRBV12-3 or TRBV12-4 to TRBJ2-2, with D possibly TRBD2 on 5 matching bases. V was cut by 5 bases and J by 6 bases, with 19 bases left in between. The CDR3 is 16 amino acids. CDR3 nucleotide sequence: TGTGCCAGCAGTCCTCAAGGAGGTAGCGTTGCCGGGGAGCTGTTTTTT. Its translation is CASSPQGGSVAGELFF.

The rearrangement joins TRBV4-3 to TRBJ1-2, with D unresolved. V lost 4 bases to trimming and J lost 6 bases, with 15 bases between them. Looked up from germline, CDR1 is LGHNA and CDR2 is YSLEER. The CDR3 runs 14 residues. The CDR3 spells CASSRYTDANGYTF. In DNA, the CDR3 is TGCGCCAGCAGCCGCTATACTGACGCCAATGGCTACACCTTC.

This clonotype was observed at least ten times. CDR3 sequence (DNA): TGCAGCGTTTTAGTGAAATCCTACGAGCAGTACTTC. Amino acids: CSVLVKSYEQYF. V and J are TRBV29-1 and TRBJ2-7; D is undetermined. This CDR3 region has 12 residues. CDR1 and CDR2 (germline): SQVTM, ANQGSEA. V gave up 5 bases and J gave up 1 base, with 9 bases separating them.

The chain couples TRBV7-9 to TRBJ2-3; D perhaps matches TRBD2 (5 bases). The length of the CDR3 is 15 residues. From germline, CDR1 is SEHNR and CDR2 FQNEAQ (reference sequence). V lost 4 bases and J 3 bases, leaving 14 bases between the germline ends. The CDR3 nucleotides are TGTGCCAGCAGCTGGGCTCCTGGGAGTACAGATACGCAGTATTTT. This sequence encodes CASSWAPGSTDTQYF.

This clonotype was counted at least ten times. This sequence joins TRBV5-1 and TRBJ2-7; 10 bases map to TRBD1. J was trimmed by 7 bases and V by 6 bases; bases with no gene match: 13. CDR1 and CDR2 from the germline V gene are SGHRS and YFSETQ. CDR3 size: 15 residues. The CDR3 region has the DNA TGCGCCAGCACCCGGGACAGGGGACCTTCCGGGGAGCAGTACTTC. Translation gives CASTRDRGPSGEQYF.

Regarding this clonotype: Since a much larger clone is just one base distant, this may be a read error. This sequence joins TRBV12-3 or TRBV12-4 and TRBJ2-7, with 9 positions matching TRBD1. V trimming: 3 bases; J trimming: 5 bases; junction bases outside the gene matches: 8. This CDR3 spans 15 amino acids. Here the CDR3 reads CASSLRGTGLHEQYF. The DNA for the CDR3 is TGTGCCAGCAGTTTGAGGGGGACAGGGTTGCACGAGCAGTACTTC.

This clonotype was detected many times. This chain links TRBV20-1 with TRBJ2-3; no reliable D call. The CDR3 extends over 15 amino acids. With 0 bases removed from V and 7 bases from J, the gap between germline ends came to 17 bases. The germline gives CDR1 DFQATT, CDR2 SNEGSKA (reference sequence). CDR3 region: CSARDSIERPNTQYF. Here the CDR3 DNA reads TGCAGTGCTAGAGATAGTATCGAACGGCCCAATACGCAGTATTTT.